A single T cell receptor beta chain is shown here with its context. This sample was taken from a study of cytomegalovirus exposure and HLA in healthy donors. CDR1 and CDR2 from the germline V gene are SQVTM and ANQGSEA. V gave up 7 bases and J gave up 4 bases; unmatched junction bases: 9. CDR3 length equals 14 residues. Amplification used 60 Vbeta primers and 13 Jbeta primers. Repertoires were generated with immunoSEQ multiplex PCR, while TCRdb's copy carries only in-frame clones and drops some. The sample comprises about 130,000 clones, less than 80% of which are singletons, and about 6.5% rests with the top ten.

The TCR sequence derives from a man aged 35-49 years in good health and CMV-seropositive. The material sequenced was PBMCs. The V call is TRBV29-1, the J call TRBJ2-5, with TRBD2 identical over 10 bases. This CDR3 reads CSGILAGRGETQYF. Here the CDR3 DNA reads TGCAGCGGGATACTAGCGGGGAGGGGAGAGACCCAGTACTTC.